The entry below describes one T cell receptor (beta chain). These data are taken from a study of technical replicates of blood from a handful of donors. TCRdb keeps only in-frame clones here, not all; method: immunoSEQ multiplex PCR. This table holds about 62,000 clones, 98% found once. This clonotype originated in a human donor in good health. Sequencing was performed on T cells isolated from PBMCs.

The CDR3 sequence: CASSQQGANQPQHF. CDR3 sequence (DNA): TGTGCCAGCAGCCAACAGGGGGCGAATCAGCCCCAGCATTTT. The chain joins TRBV6-1 to TRBJ1-5; 9 positions match TRBD1. The CDR3 runs 14 residues. Looked up from germline, CDR1 is MNHNS and CDR2 is SASEGT. V lost 6 bases, J lost 4 bases, and 4 bases stayed unmatched.